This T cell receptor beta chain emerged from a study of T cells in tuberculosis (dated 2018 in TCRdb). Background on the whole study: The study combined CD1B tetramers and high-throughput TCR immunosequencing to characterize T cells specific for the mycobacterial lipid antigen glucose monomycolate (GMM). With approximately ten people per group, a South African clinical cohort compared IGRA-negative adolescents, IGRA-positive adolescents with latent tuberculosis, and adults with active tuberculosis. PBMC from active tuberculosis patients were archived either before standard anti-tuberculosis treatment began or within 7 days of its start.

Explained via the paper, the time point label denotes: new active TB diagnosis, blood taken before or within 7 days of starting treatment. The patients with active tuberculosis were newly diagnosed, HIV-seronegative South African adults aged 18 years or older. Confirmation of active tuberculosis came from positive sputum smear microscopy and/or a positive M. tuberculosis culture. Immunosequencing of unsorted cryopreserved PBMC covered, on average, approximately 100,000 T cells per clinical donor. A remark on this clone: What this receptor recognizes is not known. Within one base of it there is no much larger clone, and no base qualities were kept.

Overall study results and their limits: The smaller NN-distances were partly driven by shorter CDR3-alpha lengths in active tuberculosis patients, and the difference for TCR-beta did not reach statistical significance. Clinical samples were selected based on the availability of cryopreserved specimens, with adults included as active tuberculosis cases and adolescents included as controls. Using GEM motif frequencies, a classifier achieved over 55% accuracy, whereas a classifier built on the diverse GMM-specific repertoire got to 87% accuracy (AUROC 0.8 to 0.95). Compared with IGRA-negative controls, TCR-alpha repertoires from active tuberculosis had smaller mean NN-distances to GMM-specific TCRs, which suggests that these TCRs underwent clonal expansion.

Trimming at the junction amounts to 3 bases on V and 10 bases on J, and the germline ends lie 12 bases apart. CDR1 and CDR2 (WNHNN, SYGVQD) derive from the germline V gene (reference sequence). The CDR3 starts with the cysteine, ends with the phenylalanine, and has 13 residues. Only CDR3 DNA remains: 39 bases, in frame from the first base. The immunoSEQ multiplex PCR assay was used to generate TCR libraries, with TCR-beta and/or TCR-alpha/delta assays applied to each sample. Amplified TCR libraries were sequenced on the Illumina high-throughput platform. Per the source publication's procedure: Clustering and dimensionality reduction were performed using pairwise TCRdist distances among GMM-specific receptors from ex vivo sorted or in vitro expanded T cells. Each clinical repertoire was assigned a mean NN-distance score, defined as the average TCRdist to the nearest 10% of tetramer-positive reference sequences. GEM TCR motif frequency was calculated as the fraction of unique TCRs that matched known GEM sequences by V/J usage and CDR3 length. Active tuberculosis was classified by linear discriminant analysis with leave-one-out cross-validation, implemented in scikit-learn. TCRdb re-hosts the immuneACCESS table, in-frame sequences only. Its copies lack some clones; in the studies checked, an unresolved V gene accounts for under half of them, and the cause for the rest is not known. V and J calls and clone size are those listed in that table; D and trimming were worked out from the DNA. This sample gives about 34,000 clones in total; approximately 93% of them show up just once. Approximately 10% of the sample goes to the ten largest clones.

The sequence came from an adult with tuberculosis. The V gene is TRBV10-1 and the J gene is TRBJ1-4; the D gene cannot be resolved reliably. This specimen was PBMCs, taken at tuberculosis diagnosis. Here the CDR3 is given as CASSESLEGKLFF. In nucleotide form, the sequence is TGCGCCAGCAGTGAAAGCCTCGAGGGAAAACTGTTTTTT.